This T cell receptor (beta chain) was captured by sequencing in a study of CD8 T cells in Susac syndrome. In contrast to the negatively isolated CD8+ and CD4+ T cells, TEMRA cells were FACS-enriched. With random hexamers, reverse transcription was performed on roughly 0.5 to 1 ug of RNA. Coverage of TCR beta CDR3 amplification by immunoSEQ multiplex PCR extended to 54 Vbeta and 13 Jbeta. MiXCR was run by TCRdb on the immunoSEQ multiplex PCR reads, yielding one entry per CDR3 protein. The data contain about 300,000 distinct CDR3 sequences, approximately 90% of them singletons. V was shortened by 3 bases and J by 4 bases, with 9 bases between the two germline ends. The germline gives CDR1 ENHRY, CDR2 SYGVKD. The CDR3 has 13 residues.

The chain carries TRBV10-3 and TRBJ1-1, with D unresolved. The sequenced sample was CD8+ T cells from PBMCs. This clonotype was obtained from a human donor with multiple sclerosis. CDR3 sequence: CAISDGLTTEAFF. CDR3 nucleotides: TGTGCCATCAGTGATGGGCTAACCACTGAAGCTTTCTTT.